The 7 T cell receptor beta chains given below trace back to one sample, sequenced in a study of T cells in Graves' hyperthyroidism and ophthalmopathy. What was amplified from RNA transcripts were TCR beta CDR3 regions. The HTBI primer set was used in a first-round RT-PCR of the TCR CDR3. Using its own MiXCR run on the multiplex PCR reads, TCRdb lists one record per CDR3 protein. The table records 650,000 to 850,000 distinct CDR3 sequences, around 20% of them present only once. Input material: blood. Every receptor here comes from a woman aged 50 to 65 with Graves' hyperthyroidism that later progressed to Graves' ophthalmopathy.

This clonotype has at least ten counts. The J gene is TRBJ1-2, the V gene TRBV18; the match to TRBD1 covers 7 bases. The germline V gene encodes CDR1 KGHSH and CDR2 LQKENI. V trimming: 4 bases; J trimming: 1 base; junction bases outside the gene matches: 6. The length of the CDR3 is 15 residues. The CDR3 nucleotides are TGTGCCAGCTCACTCCGGGACAGACTTAACTATGGCTACACCTTC. Protein product: CASSLRDRLNYGYTF.

This clonotype was found many times. CDR3 sequence: CASSDSRRGNQPQHF. The DNA for the CDR3 is TGTGCCAGCAGTGACTCGCGCAGGGGTAATCAGCCCCAGCATTTT. The chain has TRBV6-1 and TRBJ1-5, with D perhaps TRBD1 (6 bases). The CDR3 consists of 15 residues. V was trimmed by 3 bases and J by 4 bases, leaving 13 bases between them. Germline assignment: CDR1 MNHNS and CDR2 SASEGT.

This chain connects TRBV29-1 to TRBJ2-5, with 9 positions matching TRBD2. CDR1 and CDR2 (germline): SQVTM, ANQGSEA. Losses at the gene ends were 0 bases for V and 4 bases for J; bases not matched to a gene: 9. The CDR3 has 16 residues. CDR3 bases: TGCAGCGTTGAAGAGGGCTGGCGGGGGGGCCGAGAGACCCAGTACTTC. Residues: CSVEEGWRGGRETQYF.

Ten or more counts support this clonotype. The rearrangement joins TRBV20-1 to TRBJ2-3, with 7 bases aligning to TRBD1. V shed 6 bases and J 4 bases; nucleotides not matched to a gene: 4. CDR1 is DFQATT and CDR2 is SNEGSKA in the germline V gene (reference sequence). The CDR3 is made up of 12 amino acids. The CDR3 is CSAQTGPDTQYF. DNA of the CDR3: TGCAGTGCACAGACAGGGCCAGATACGCAGTATTTT.

V usage is TRBV19 and J usage is TRBJ2-7, with TRBD2 matching over 12 bases. The length of the CDR3 is 15 residues. V was clipped by 7 bases and J by 0 bases; unmatched bases: 4. The germline V gene has CDR1 LNHDA and CDR2 SQIVND (reference sequence). As DNA, the CDR3 is TGTGCCAGTACCGAGGGACTAGCGGGCTCCTACGAGCAGTACTTC. It encodes CASTEGLAGSYEQYF.

This clonotype was seen many times. The V and J genes are TRBV2 and TRBJ2-1; D could derive from TRBD1 or TRBD2 (5 bases each). CDR3 length: 11 amino acids. V was cut by 3 bases and J by 9 bases, with 6 bases left in between. From germline, CDR1 is SNHLY and CDR2 FYNNEI. CDR3 bases: TGTGCCAGCAGTGAGGGACCTGAGCAGTTCTTC. Protein sequence: CASSEGPEQFF.

At least ten counts were recorded for this clonotype. The rearrangement links TRBV10-3 to TRBJ1-5; D unresolved. V was cut by 0 bases and J by 3 bases, with 12 bases left in between. Germline V lookup: CDR1 ENHRY, CDR2 SYGVKD. This CDR3 contains 16 residues. The CDR3, as DNA: TGTGCCATCAGTGAGTCGGCCGGTGATTTCAATCAGCCCCAGCATTTT. Residues: CAISESAGDFNQPQHF.